What follows are 5 T cell receptor beta chains derived from one specimen sequenced in a study of T cell changes during pregnancy in multiple sclerosis. Generated by immunoSEQ multiplex PCR, the TCRdb table keeps only in-frame clones and is missing some. The profile shows about 58,000 clones, just over 90% of them singletons. The source was CD8+ T cells from peripheral blood mononuclear cells, collected in the second trimester of pregnancy. The receptor source for this set is a female donor with multiple sclerosis, enrolled in a pregnancy study.

This chain uses TRBV7-9 with TRBJ1-2; 9 bases fit TRBD1. This CDR3 contains 15 residues. The ends lost 3 bases at V and 0 bases at J; junction bases unmatched: 2. From germline, CDR1 is SEHNR and CDR2 FQNEAQ (reference sequence). As DNA, the CDR3 is TGTGCCAGCAGCTTCGGGACAGGGTCTAACTATGGCTACACCTTC. Translating gives CASSFGTGSNYGYTF.

The chain couples TRBV27 to TRBJ1-1; D is uncertain. The ends were cut back, 4 bases at V and 8 bases at J, with 14 bases in the middle. Germline V gives CDR1 MNHEY, CDR2 SMNVEV (reference sequence). This CDR3 region has 13 residues. In DNA, the CDR3 is TGTGCCAGCAGTTCTGGAGGGCTTACCGAAGCTTTCTTT. Protein product: CASSSGGLTEAFF.

The rearrangement uses TRBV7-9 and TRBJ2-6, with TRBD1 matching 9 bases. The CDR3 covers 17 residues. The germline V gene encodes CDR1 SEHNR and CDR2 FQNEAQ (reference sequence). The ends lost 5 bases at V and 2 bases at J; junction bases unmatched: 7. CDR3 loop: CASSPRTGEAGANVLTF. In DNA, the CDR3 is TGTGCCAGCAGCCCTCGGACAGGGGAGGCTGGGGCCAACGTCCTGACTTTC.

This clone was observed a few times. The chain's CDR3 is CASSLTANTEAFF. The CDR3 bases are TGTGCCAGCAGCTTAACGGCGAACACTGAAGCTTTCTTT. The chain has TRBV7-3 and TRBJ1-1; D is undetermined. The CDR3 is 13 amino acids. The germline gives CDR1 SGHTA, CDR2 FQGTGA. Trimming took off 0 bases at V and 1 base at J, with 3 bases between the two ends. Together with reference TRBV7-3 and TRBJ1-1, the CDR3 gives the full variable domain: GAGVSQTPSNKVTEKGKYVELRCDPISGHTALYWYRQSLGQGPEFLIYFQGTGAADDSGLPNDRFFAVRPEGSVSTLKIQRTERGDSAVYLCASSLTANTEAFFGQGTRLTVV.

This clone appeared a single time. The chain couples TRBV27 to TRBJ1-5, with D perhaps matching TRBD1 (5 bases). V was shortened by 6 bases and J by 7 bases, with 28 bases between the two germline ends. CDR1 is MNHEY, CDR2 SMNVEV, per germline (reference sequence). The CDR3 is 18 amino acids. CDR3 protein: CASRNPRHPGHPRQPQHF. CDR3 in DNA: TGTGCCAGCAGGAATCCAAGACACCCTGGACACCCTCGGCAGCCCCAGCATTTT.